These T cell receptor beta chains were read from a single sample in a study of spatial heterogeneity in lung cancer. TCRdb redid the calling of the 5' RACE reads with MiXCR, one entry per CDR3 protein. The table has roughly 28,000 distinct CDR3 sequences, roughly 8.4% seen once. The specimen comprised PBMCs, sampled at surgery. The source of these receptors is a female donor with early-stage non-small cell lung cancer. Each CDR3 is given with its conserved first and last residue. A D gene is named only where the DNA matches it firmly. Where a row states a size, it is once, few, many or the class of an expanded clone; other rows omit it.

j_call d_call clone_size v_call cdr3_aa cdr3_nt
TRBJ2-1 TRBD2 many TRBV7-2 CASSMVPLAGGPGEQFF TGTGCCAGCAGCATGGTTCCGCTCGCGGGAGGGCCCGGTGAGCAGTTCTTC
TRBJ2-1 - many TRBV2 CASSEGRGRLIGNEQFF TGTGCCAGCAGTGAGGGAAGGGGTCGACTAATCGGGAATGAGCAGTTCTTC
TRBJ1-4 - many TRBV27 CASSKGPMAATNEKLFF TGTGCCAGCAGTAAAGGACCGATGGCAGCAACTAATGAAAAACTGTTTTTT
TRBJ1-5 - - TRBV28 CASSRGYRTPSNQPQHF TGTGCCAGCAGCCGGGGGTATCGGACTCCGAGCAATCAGCCCCAGCATTTT
TRBJ1-5 - - TRBV18 CASSPPVGQPQHF TGTGCCAGCTCACCACCGGTGGGTCAGCCCCAGCATTTT
TRBJ2-7 - - TRBV11-2 CASSLNPGALYF TGTGCCAGCAGCTTAAACCCGGGAGCGCTGTACTTC
TRBJ2-3 - - TRBV24-1 CATSDWGRSTDTQYF TGTGCCACCAGTGATTGGGGACGGAGCACAGATACGCAGTATTTT
TRBJ2-7 TRBD1 many TRBV27 CASSQGTGLNYEQYF TGTGCCAGCAGTCAAGGGACAGGGCTTAACTACGAGCAGTACTTC
TRBJ2-5 TRBD2 many TRBV11-2 CASSLGSLAGETQYF TGTGCCAGCAGCTTAGGGTCACTAGCGGGAGAGACCCAGTACTTC
TRBJ2-1 - - TRBV2 CASRRPTRDNEQFF TGTGCCAGCAGGCGCCCTACGCGGGACAATGAGCAGTTCTTC
TRBJ2-7 TRBD2 - TRBV5-1 CASRLGGLALDEQYF TGCGCCAGCAGATTGGGGGGACTAGCGTTGGACGAGCAGTACTTC
TRBJ2-1 TRBD2 few TRBV29-1 CSVGGLAGPGDEQFF TGCAGCGTTGGGGGACTAGCGGGGCCAGGCGATGAGCAGTTCTTC
TRBJ1-5 TRBD1 many TRBV19 CASSPKTGLEVNQPQHF TGTGCCAGTAGTCCGAAGACAGGGCTCGAGGTTAATCAGCCCCAGCATTTT
TRBJ2-7 - many TRBV29-1 CSVVLFPGMGNEQYF TGCAGCGTTGTGCTCTTTCCCGGGATGGGAAACGAGCAGTACTTC
TRBJ2-6 - - TRBV7-9 CASSFVWSGANVLTF TGTGCCAGCAGCTTCGTTTGGTCTGGGGCCAACGTCCTGACTTTC
TRBJ1-1 - few TRBV4-2 CASSQGDVSTEAFF TGTGCCAGCAGCCAGGGGGATGTGAGCACTGAAGCTTTCTTT
TRBJ2-2 TRBD2 many TRBV2 CASRAGLAGTGELFF TGTGCCAGCAGGGCGGGACTAGCGGGAACCGGGGAGCTGTTTTTT
TRBJ2-1 - many TRBV7-2 CASSLDLTSNEQFF TGTGCCAGCAGCTTAGACCTGACTAGTAATGAGCAGTTCTTC
TRBJ2-2 - few TRBV11-3 CASSVTGTHTGELFF TGTGCCAGCAGCGTAACCGGGACCCACACCGGGGAGCTGTTTTTT
TRBJ1-3 - few TRBV3-1 CASSQVFRTHSGNTIYF TGTGCCAGCAGCCAAGTATTCAGGACACACTCTGGAAACACCATATATTTT
TRBJ1-5 - few TRBV19 CASSIEGLGNQPQHF TGTGCCAGTAGTATAGAAGGTCTTGGCAATCAGCCCCAGCATTTT
TRBJ1-5 TRBD1 few TRBV10-3 CATGTGTQPQHF TGTGCCACCGGGACAGGAACCCAGCCCCAGCATTTT
TRBJ1-5 TRBD1 many TRBV10-3 CAISESGGMGNQPQHF TGTGCCATCAGTGAGTCAGGGGGCATGGGCAATCAGCCCCAGCATTTT
TRBJ2-5 TRBD2 - TRBV24-1 CATRGTSGETQYF TGTGCCACCAGAGGGACTAGCGGGGAGACCCAGTACTTC
TRBJ1-1 - few TRBV12-3/TRBV12-4 CASSKQGGYTEAFF TGTGCCAGCAGTAAACAGGGTGGATACACTGAAGCTTTCTTT
TRBJ2-4 - - TRBV5-8 CASSLNRAADLSKNIQYF TGTGCCAGCAGCTTGAATAGGGCAGCGGATCTATCCAAAAACATTCAGTACTTC
TRBJ2-7 - many TRBV7-9 CASSARGTSGEQYF TGTGCCAGCAGCGCTAGAGGAACCTCCGGCGAGCAGTACTTC
TRBJ1-2 - many TRBV27 CASSSPRQYGYTF TGTGCCAGCAGTTCCCCGCGCCAGTATGGCTACACCTTC
TRBJ1-1 - many TRBV11-2 CASSSNRANTEAFF TGTGCCAGCAGCTCGAACAGGGCGAACACTGAAGCTTTCTTT
TRBJ1-2 - few TRBV27 CASSPFLGGNYGYTF TGTGCCAGCAGTCCCTTCTTGGGAGGCAACTATGGCTACACCTTC
TRBJ2-1 - few TRBV4-2 CASSQDPGRVDNEQFF TGTGCCAGCAGCCAAGATCCAGGGCGGGTAGACAATGAGCAGTTCTTC
TRBJ2-1 - - TRBV7-2 CTSSFSWGPESEQFF TGTACCAGCAGCTTTAGCTGGGGGCCTGAGAGTGAGCAGTTCTTC
TRBJ2-1 - few TRBV7-6 CASSLAGGQDEQFF TGTGCCAGCAGCTTAGCTGGGGGCCAGGATGAGCAGTTCTTC
TRBJ2-7 - - TRBV7-2 CASSLGIGRYEQYF TGTGCCAGCAGCTTAGGTATAGGGCGCTACGAGCAGTACTTC
TRBJ2-4 TRBD1 many TRBV28 CASSLRQGVNIQYF TGTGCCAGCAGTTTAAGGCAGGGGGTAAACATTCAGTACTTC
TRBJ2-1 - - TRBV7-3 CASSLRAGEQFF TGTGCCAGCAGCTTACGTGCGGGTGAGCAGTTCTTC
TRBJ2-1 TRBD2 - TRBV20-1 CSARALSGRAGNQQFF TGCAGTGCTAGAGCGCTTAGCGGGAGGGCGGGAAATCAGCAGTTCTTC
TRBJ1-2 TRBD1 - TRBV19 CATYTGGNYGYTF TGTGCCACCTACACAGGGGGGAACTATGGCTACACCTTC
TRBJ2-7 TRBD2 few TRBV20-1 CSAREGASGMGYEQYF TGCAGTGCTAGAGAGGGGGCTAGCGGGATGGGCTACGAGCAGTACTTC
TRBJ2-4 - - TRBV21-1 CASSGTGRIAKNIQYF TGTGCCAGCAGCGGGACAGGGAGAATAGCCAAAAACATTCAGTACTTC
TRBJ1-5 - - TRBV19 CASSGHRANQPQHF TGTGCCAGTAGTGGACACCGGGCTAATCAGCCCCAGCATTTT
TRBJ2-3 - many TRBV4-2 CASSQKTGTTDTQYF TGTGCCAGCAGCCAGAAGACAGGAACCACAGATACGCAGTATTTT
TRBJ2-1 - many TRBV12-3/TRBV12-4 CASRLGSGSYNEQFF TGTGCCAGCAGGCTAGGGAGCGGCTCCTACAATGAGCAGTTCTTC
TRBJ2-1 - few TRBV3-1 CASSHTGVRNEQFF TGTGCCAGCAGCCATACGGGAGTTCGGAATGAGCAGTTCTTC
TRBJ1-1 - - TRBV5-4 CVSSLAGGFNTEAFF TGTGTCAGCAGCTTGGCCGGGGGGTTTAACACTGAAGCTTTCTTT
TRBJ2-3 - many TRBV5-1 CASSRDGTDTQYF TGCGCCAGCAGCCGCGACGGGACAGATACGCAGTATTTT